These T cell receptor beta chains were read from a single sample in a study of beta chain features in type 1 diabetes. Clones were sequenced by immunoSEQ multiplex PCR, and TCRdb holds only the in-frame ones, with some missing. Here the sample spans about 650,000 clones, around 12% being singletons. Sequencing used naive CD4+ T cells from blood. Receptors originate from a man aged 25-40 years with type 1 diabetes. Both conserved end residues are part of each CDR3. The D gene is left open where the match is weak. A clone size is listed for some rows: how often the clone was seen (once, few, many), or a class if it is expanded.

d_call j_call v_call clone_size cdr3_nt cdr3_aa
NA TRBJ2-6 TRBV7-6 few TGTGCCAGCACCAGGTGGGCCAGCTCTGGGGCCAACGTCCTGACTTTC CASTRWASSGANVLTF
TRBD1 TRBJ2-3 TRBV14 few TGTGCCAGCAGCCAAGATTACTACAGGGGGACAGATACGCAGTATTTT CASSQDYYRGTDTQYF
TRBD2 TRBJ2-7 TRBV9 NA TGTGCCAGCAGCGTAGCAGCGGGGATCTACGAGCAGTACTTC CASSVAAGIYEQYF
TRBD2 TRBJ2-2 TRBV4-2 NA TGTGCCAGCAGCCCTATAGCGGGGGTGAACACCGGGGAGCTGTTTTTT CASSPIAGVNTGELFF
TRBD1 TRBJ2-3 TRBV18 few TGTGCCAGCTCACCACCCGGACAGGGGGCCACAGATACGCAGTATTTT CASSPPGQGATDTQYF
NA TRBJ1-1 TRBV19 few TGTGCCAGTAGTATATCAGTAAACACTGAAGCTTTCTTT CASSISVNTEAFF
NA TRBJ2-7 TRBV7-2 NA TGTGCCAGCAGCGCGGACGGTACCTACGAGCAGTACTTC CASSADGTYEQYF
NA TRBJ2-5 TRBV5-4 few TGTGCCAGCAGCTTTCGGACTTCTTCGAGAGAGACCCAGTACTTC CASSFRTSSRETQYF
NA TRBJ1-2 TRBV28 few TGTGCCAGCAGCCAATTCGGAGTACCCGTGTATGGCTACACCTTC CASSQFGVPVYGYTF
NA TRBJ2-7 TRBV7-9 NA TGTGCCAGCAGCTTAGTACCCCCGGAGCAGTACTTC CASSLVPPEQYF
TRBD1 TRBJ1-2 TRBV4-3 NA TGCGCCAGCAGCCAAGATGCGGACAGGGGGAGTGACTATGGCTACACCTTC CASSQDADRGSDYGYTF
TRBD2 TRBJ2-1 TRBV10-3 NA TGTGCCATCAGTGACTCGACTAGCGGACATAATGAGCAGTTCTTC CAISDSTSGHNEQFF
NA TRBJ1-4 TRBV9 few TGTGCCAGCAGCGGGACAGATACTAATGAAAAACTGTTTTTT CASSGTDTNEKLFF
NA TRBJ2-5 TRBV10-3 NA TGTGCCATCAGTGACGACTCGGCGTACCAAGAGACCCAGTACTTC CAISDDSAYQETQYF
TRBD1 TRBJ1-5 TRBV2 few TGTGCCAGCACCTTAGACAGGGGGGCTCAGCCCCAGCATTTT CASTLDRGAQPQHF
NA TRBJ1-3 TRBV2 NA TGTGCCAGCAGTGGCGGGGTAGGAAACACCATATATTTT CASSGGVGNTIYF
NA TRBJ2-6 TRBV7-2 NA TGTGCCAGCAGCTTAGCCGTCAACTCTGGGGCCAACGTCCTGACTTTC CASSLAVNSGANVLTF
NA TRBJ2-5 TRBV5-1 few TGCGCCAGCAGCTTGGGTAGCGGACAAGAGACCCAGTACTTC CASSLGSGQETQYF
TRBD2 TRBJ2-5 TRBV29-1 few TGCAGCGTTGTATGGGGGGGTGAGACCCAGTACTTC CSVVWGGETQYF
NA TRBJ1-5 TRBV4-2 NA TGTGCCAGCAGCCAAGATGGAACCAATCAGCCCCAGCATTTT CASSQDGTNQPQHF
TRBD1 TRBJ2-7 TRBV6-6 NA TGTGCCAGCAGTGGGCCGGGGACAGGGAAGTACTTC CASSGPGTGKYF
NA TRBJ1-5 TRBV10-2 few TGCGCCAGCAGATCTAATAGCAATCAGCCCCAGCATTTT CASRSNSNQPQHF
NA TRBJ2-2 TRBV5-1 NA TGCGCCAGCAGCCCCGAGGGGCGAAACACCGGGGAGCTGTTTTTT CASSPEGRNTGELFF